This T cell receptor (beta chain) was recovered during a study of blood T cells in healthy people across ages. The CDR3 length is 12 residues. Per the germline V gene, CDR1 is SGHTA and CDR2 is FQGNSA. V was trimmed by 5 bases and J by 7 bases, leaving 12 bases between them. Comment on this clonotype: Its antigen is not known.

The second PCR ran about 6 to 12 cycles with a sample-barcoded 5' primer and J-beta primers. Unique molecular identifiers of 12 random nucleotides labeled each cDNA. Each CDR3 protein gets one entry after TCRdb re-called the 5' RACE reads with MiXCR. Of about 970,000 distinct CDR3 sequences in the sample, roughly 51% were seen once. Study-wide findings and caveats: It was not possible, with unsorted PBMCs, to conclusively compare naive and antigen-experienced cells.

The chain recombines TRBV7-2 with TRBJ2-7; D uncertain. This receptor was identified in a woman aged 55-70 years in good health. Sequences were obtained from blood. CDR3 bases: TGTGCCAGCAGCCATTATAACGGAGAGCAGTACTTC. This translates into CASSHYNGEQYF. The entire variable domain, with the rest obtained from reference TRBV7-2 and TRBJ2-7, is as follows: GAGVSQSPSNKVTEKGKDVELRCDPISGHTALYWYRQSLGQGLEFLIYFQGNSAPDKSGLPSDRFSAERTGGSVSTLTIQRTQQEDSAVYLCASSHYNGEQYFGPGTRLTVT.